Following are 16 T cell receptor beta chains from one sample sequenced in a study of Ad26.COV2.S vaccination and SARS-CoV-2 variants. The treatment: around 19 received Ad26.COV2.S at low or high dose, single or two shots; about five received placebo; per-sample allocation not given. Collection of the samples took place on day 63 after the first injection of vaccine or placebo. TCRdb keeps only in-frame clones here, not all; method: immunoSEQ multiplex PCR. The sample contains over 400,000 clones, 92% of which appear only once. The input for sequencing was peripheral blood, taken in a trial of Ad26.COV2.S vaccine versus placebo. These TCRs come from a person aged 18-65 years who received the Ad26.COV2.S COVID-19 vaccine or a placebo.

V is TRBV2 and J is TRBJ1-2; D gene uncertain. CDR1 SNHLY and CDR2 FYNNEI come from the germline V gene. V lost 2 bases, J lost 6 bases, and 16 bases lay in between. CDR3 length: 15 amino acids. CDR3 bases: TGTGCCAGCAGTGAAACAGACCCCGGAAACCATGGCTACACCTTC. It encodes CASSETDPGNHGYTF.

The CDR3 loop is CASSSTLGLAGFGGETQYF. The CDR3 DNA reads as TGTGCCAGCAGCTCGACCCTGGGACTAGCGGGGTTCGGGGGAGAGACCCAGTACTTC. V is TRBV7-9 and J is TRBJ2-5; 13 bases match TRBD2. With 4 bases clipped from V and 4 bases from J, the junction kept 15 bases outside the gene matches. The length of the CDR3 is 19 residues. Germline loops: CDR1 SEHNR, CDR2 FQNEAQ (reference sequence).

Concerning this clone itself: In the same sample, other DNA sequences code for this CDR3. J is TRBJ2-5 and V is TRBV28; possibly TRBD1 or TRBD2 for D (5 bases each). Trimming cost V 6 bases and J 6 bases, with 20 bases left between them. This CDR3 contains 15 residues. Germline V lookup: CDR1 MDHEN, CDR2 SYDVKM. Here the CDR3 DNA reads TGTGCCAGCAGCTGGGGGACGGGGCAAAGAAAGACCCAGTACTTC. Translated, it gives CASSWGTGQRKTQYF.

CDR3 loop: CASSVGTSVKQPQHF. CDR3 sequence (DNA): TGTGCCAGCAGCGTCGGGACAAGTGTGAAACAGCCCCAGCATTTT. V gene TRBV5-8 combines with J gene TRBJ1-5; D is possibly TRBD1 (6 bases). Germline-derived CDR1 and CDR2 are SGHTS and YDEGEE. The CDR3 totals 15 residues. The ends were cut back, 4 bases at V and 7 bases at J, with 18 bases in the middle.

The rearrangement uses TRBV3-1 (or the pseudogene TRBV3-2) and TRBJ2-6, with D perhaps assigned TRBD1 or TRBD2 (6 bases each). This CDR3 spans 17 amino acids. The germline V and J ends were trimmed by 8 bases and 0 bases, with 17 bases remaining between them. The V gene's germline CDR1 is LGHDT and CDR2 YNNKEL (reference sequence). CDR3 residues: CASLYGGPSSGANVLTF. CDR3 nucleotides: TGTGCCAGCTTATATGGGGGGCCCAGCTCTGGGGCCAACGTCCTGACTTTC.

This sequence joins TRBV27 and TRBJ1-1, with D maybe TRBD1 (6 bases). This CDR3 spans 10 amino acids. The germline V and J ends were trimmed by 11 bases and 3 bases, with 7 bases remaining between them. Germline CDR1 reads MNHEY; CDR2 reads SMNVEV (reference sequence). In nucleotides, the CDR3 is TGTGCCGGACAGTACACTGAAGCTTTCTTT. Protein: CAGQYTEAFF.

The V gene is TRBV24-1, the J gene TRBJ1-2; 12 nucleotides align to TRBD1. CDR1 and CDR2 (germline): KGHDR, SFDVKD. J lost 3 bases, V lost 5 bases, and 3 bases had no gene match. CDR3 size: 15 residues. The CDR3 is CATSVGTGGYYGYTF. The CDR3 DNA reads TGTGCCACCAGTGTCGGGACAGGGGGCTACTATGGCTACACCTTC.

V usage is TRBV6-5 and J usage is TRBJ2-2; D is unresolved. Germline lookup yields CDR1 MNHEY and CDR2 SVGAGI. This CDR3 spans 15 amino acids. V gave up 6 bases and J gave up 1 base, with 12 bases separating them. The CDR3 DNA reads TGTGCCAGCAGAACTAACTCCGTGAACACCGGGGAGCTGTTTTTT. Protein: CASRTNSVNTGELFF.

CDR3 in DNA: TGTGCCAGTACCAGCGGGGAGACGCACAATGAGCAGTTCTTC. It yields the protein CASTSGETHNEQFF. The chain is built from TRBV19 and TRBJ2-1; TRBD2 agrees at 7 bases. V lost 7 bases and J lost 5; bases outside the gene matches: 8. This CDR3 contains 14 residues. Germline V gene sequence: CDR1 LNHDA, CDR2 SQIVND (reference sequence).

The chain carries TRBV6-5 and TRBJ1-2; possible D gene TRBD1, 6 bases. Looked up from germline, CDR1 is MNHEY and CDR2 is SVGAGI. This CDR3 is built from 15 residues. CDR3 in amino acids: CAYQGGAGNDYGYTF. CDR3 nucleotide sequence: TGTGCATATCAAGGGGGGGCTGGGAACGACTATGGCTACACCTTC.

The chain links TRBV9 to TRBJ2-5, with D possibly being TRBD1 (5 bases). This CDR3 is built from 17 residues. Per germline, CDR1 SGDLS and CDR2 YYNGEE. Trimming took off 0 bases at V and 2 bases at J, with 17 bases between the two ends. The CDR3 DNA reads as TGTGCCAGCAGCGTAGCACAAGGGGCACACAATCAAGAGACCCAGTACTTC. This translates into CASSVAQGAHNQETQYF.

The chain employs TRBV10-3 and TRBJ2-7; D may be TRBD1 or TRBD2 (7 bases each). Deletions cut 5 bases from V and 2 bases from J, with 22 bases between. CDR3 length: 17 residues. CDR1 ENHRY and CDR2 SYGVKD come from the germline V gene. For the CDR3, the DNA is TGTGCCATCAGTCGGGGGGCAGGGGGGACTATCACCTACGAGCAGTACTTC. It is translated as CAISRGAGGTITYEQYF.

This clone has more than one count but fewer than ten. The chain carries TRBV5-1 and TRBJ2-6; D possibly corresponds to TRBD1 (5 bases). The CDR3 runs 18 residues. Germline V gene lookup returns CDR1 SGHRS and CDR2 YFSETQ. V was trimmed by 1 base and J by 2 bases, leaving 16 bases between them. The CDR3 DNA sequence: TGCGCCAGCAGCTTGATTGCAGGGATCGGAACTGGGGCCAACGTCCTGACTTTC. Translation: CASSLIAGIGTGANVLTF.

The chain links TRBV29-1 to TRBJ1-1, with D possibly being TRBD1 (6 bases). The CDR3 runs to 12 residues. V shed 7 bases and J shed 9 bases, with 18 bases lying between them. Germline assignment: CDR1 SQVTM and CDR2 ANQGSEA. CDR3 amino acids: CSAGDGTGKAFF. The CDR3 region has the DNA TGCAGCGCAGGGGACGGGACGGGCAAAGCTTTCTTT.

The gene calls are TRBV29-1 and TRBJ2-5; D could derive from TRBD1 or TRBD2 (5 bases each). Looked up from germline, CDR1 is SQVTM and CDR2 is ANQGSEA. This CDR3 has 12 amino acids. Trimming took 5 bases from V and 3 from J, leaving 10 bases between them. The CDR3, as DNA: TGCAGCGTTAGGGGAGTCAAAGAGACCCAGTACTTC. Translating gives CSVRGVKETQYF.

The rearrangement joins TRBV4-1 to TRBJ2-4, with TRBD2 identical over 10 bases. Per the germline V gene, CDR1 is MGHRA and CDR2 is YSYEKL. The V and J ends lost 2 bases and 0 bases, in that order; junction bases with no gene match: 7. This CDR3 contains 18 residues. The CDR3 coding sequence is TGCGCCAGCAGCCAAAGTCTAGCGGGGGTTGAAGCCAAAAACATTCAGTACTTC. Its translation: CASSQSLAGVEAKNIQYF.